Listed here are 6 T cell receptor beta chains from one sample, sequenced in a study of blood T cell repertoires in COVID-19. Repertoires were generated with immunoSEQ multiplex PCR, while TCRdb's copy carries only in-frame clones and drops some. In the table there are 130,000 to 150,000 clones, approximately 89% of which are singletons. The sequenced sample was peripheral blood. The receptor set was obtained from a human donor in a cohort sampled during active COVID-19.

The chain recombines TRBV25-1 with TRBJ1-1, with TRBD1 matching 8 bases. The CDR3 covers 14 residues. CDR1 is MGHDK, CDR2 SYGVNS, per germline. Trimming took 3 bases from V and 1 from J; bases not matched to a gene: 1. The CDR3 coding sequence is TGTGCCAGCAGTGACGACAGGGGGAACACTGAAGCTTTCTTT. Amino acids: CASSDDRGNTEAFF. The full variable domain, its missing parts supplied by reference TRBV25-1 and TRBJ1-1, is EADIYQTPRYLVIGTGKKITLECSQTMGHDKMYWYQQDPGMELHLIHYSYGVNSTEKGDLSSESTVSRIRTEHFPLTLESARPSHTSQYLCASSDDRGNTEAFFGQGTRLTVV.

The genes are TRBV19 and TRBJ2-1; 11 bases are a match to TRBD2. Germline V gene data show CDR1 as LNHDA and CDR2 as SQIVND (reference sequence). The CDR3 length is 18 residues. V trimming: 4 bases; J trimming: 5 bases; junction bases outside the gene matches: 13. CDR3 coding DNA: TGTGCCAGTAGTAGTAAGGGACTAGCGGTCCTCTATGACAATGAGCAGTTCTTC. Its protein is CASSSKGLAVLYDNEQFF.

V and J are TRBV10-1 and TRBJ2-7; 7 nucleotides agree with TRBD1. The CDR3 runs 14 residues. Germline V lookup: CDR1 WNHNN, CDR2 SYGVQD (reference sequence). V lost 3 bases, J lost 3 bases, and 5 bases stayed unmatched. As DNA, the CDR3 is TGCGCCAGCAGTGAAGGGACAGCTGGCTACGAGCAGTACTTC. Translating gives CASSEGTAGYEQYF.

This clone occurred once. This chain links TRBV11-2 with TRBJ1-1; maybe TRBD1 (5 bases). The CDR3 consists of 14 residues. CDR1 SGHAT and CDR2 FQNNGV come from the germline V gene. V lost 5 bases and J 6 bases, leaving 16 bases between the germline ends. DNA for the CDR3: TGTGCCAGCAGCGGAATTCGGGAGGGGCCTGAAGCTTTCTTT. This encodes CASSGIREGPEAFF.

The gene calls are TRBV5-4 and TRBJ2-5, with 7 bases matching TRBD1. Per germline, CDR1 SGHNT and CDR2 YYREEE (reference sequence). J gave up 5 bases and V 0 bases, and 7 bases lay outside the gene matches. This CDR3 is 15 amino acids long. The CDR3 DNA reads TGTGCCAGCAGCTTGGCAGGGACAGCCGGGGAGACCCAGTACTTC. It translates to CASSLAGTAGETQYF.

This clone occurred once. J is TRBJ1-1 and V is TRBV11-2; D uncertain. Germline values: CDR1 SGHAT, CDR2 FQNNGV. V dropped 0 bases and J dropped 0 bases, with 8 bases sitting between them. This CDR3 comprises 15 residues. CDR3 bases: TGTGCCAGCAGCTTAGATCCGGGTGTGAACACTGAAGCTTTCTTT. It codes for CASSLDPGVNTEAFF.